The clone carrying this T cell receptor beta chain showed up many times. From germline, CDR1 is MNHEY and CDR2 SMNVEV (reference sequence). The CDR3 extends over 14 amino acids. V was shortened by 6 bases and J by 2 bases, with 13 bases between the two germline ends. This entry is derived from a study of regulatory T cells in long-lasting Graves disease. Both iRepertoire HTBI primers and Arm-PCR of CDR3 regions were used to build the TCR beta libraries. MiXCR, applied by TCRdb to the multiplex PCR reads, yields one record per CDR3 protein. In the table there are a few hundred thousand distinct CDR3 sequences, approximately 13% of which are singletons. Sample time point: newly diagnosed GD, antithyroid drugs for less than 3 months. Scientists built the TCR library using RNA that was extracted from PBMCs. This same sample was also taken into another study, of T cells in Graves' hyperthyroidism and ophthalmopathy.

This specimen was peripheral blood mononuclear cells (PBMCs), taken at new diagnosis, from a patient treated with antithyroid drugs. V is TRBV27 and J is TRBJ2-5; weak D call: TRBD1 (6 bases). This TCR came from a man younger than 45 with Graves disease. The CDR3, as DNA: TGTGCCAGCAGCCCGCAGAGGGGGCAAGAGACCCAGTACTTC. Translating gives CASSPQRGQETQYF.